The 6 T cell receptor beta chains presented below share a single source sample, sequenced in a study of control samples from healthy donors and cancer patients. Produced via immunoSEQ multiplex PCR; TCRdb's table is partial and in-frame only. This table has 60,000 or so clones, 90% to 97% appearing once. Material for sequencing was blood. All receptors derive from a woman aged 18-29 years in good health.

DNA of the CDR3: TGTGCCAGCAGCCAAAGGGGGTATGGCTACACCTTC. This encodes CASSQRGYGYTF. The V gene is TRBV3-1 (or the pseudogene TRBV3-2), the J gene TRBJ1-2, with D possibly TRBD1 on 6 matching bases. CDR3 length: 12 residues. Germline-derived CDR1 and CDR2 are LGHDT and YNNKEL (reference sequence). The V end was cut by 2 bases, the J end by 5 bases, with 6 bases between.

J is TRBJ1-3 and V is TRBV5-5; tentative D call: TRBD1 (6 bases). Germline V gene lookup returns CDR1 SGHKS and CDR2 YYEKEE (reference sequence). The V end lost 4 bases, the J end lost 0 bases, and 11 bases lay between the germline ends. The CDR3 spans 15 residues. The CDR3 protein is CASSMADSSGNTIYF. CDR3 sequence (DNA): TGTGCCAGCAGCATGGCGGACAGCTCTGGAAACACCATATATTTT.

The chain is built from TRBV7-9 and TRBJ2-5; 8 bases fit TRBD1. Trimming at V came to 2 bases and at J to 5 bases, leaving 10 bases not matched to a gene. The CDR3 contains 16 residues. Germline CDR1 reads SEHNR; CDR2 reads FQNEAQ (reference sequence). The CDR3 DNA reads TGTGCCAGCAGCTTACCTCGGACAGGGATAGGTGAGACCCAGTACTTC. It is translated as CASSLPRTGIGETQYF.

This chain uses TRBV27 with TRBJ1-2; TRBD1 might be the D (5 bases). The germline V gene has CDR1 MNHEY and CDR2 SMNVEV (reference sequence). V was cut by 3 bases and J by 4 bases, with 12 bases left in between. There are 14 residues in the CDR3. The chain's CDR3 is CASSLRDGPYGYTF. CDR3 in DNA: TGTGCCAGCAGTTTGAGGGACGGACCCTATGGCTACACCTTC.

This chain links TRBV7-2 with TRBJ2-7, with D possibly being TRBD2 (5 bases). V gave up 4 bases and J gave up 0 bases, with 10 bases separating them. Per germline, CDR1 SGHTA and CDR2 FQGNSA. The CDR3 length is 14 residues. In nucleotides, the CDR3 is TGTGCCAGCAGCTCTATAGAGGGCTCCTACGAGCAGTACTTC. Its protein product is CASSSIEGSYEQYF.

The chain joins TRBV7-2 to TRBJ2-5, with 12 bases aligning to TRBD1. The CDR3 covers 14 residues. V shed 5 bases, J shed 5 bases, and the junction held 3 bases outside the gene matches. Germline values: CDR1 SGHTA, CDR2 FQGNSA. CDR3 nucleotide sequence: TGTGCCAGCAGCGGGGACAGGGGGCTGGAGACCCAGTACTTC. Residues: CASSGDRGLETQYF.